One sample yielded the 23 T cell receptor beta chains listed below, sequenced in a study of human versus mouse CDR3 diversity and MHC coevolution (dated 2017 in TCRdb). Library method: the immunoSEQ multiplex PCR assay. TCRdb provides this immuneACCESS table in a form limited to in-frame rearrangements. Some clones are lacking; in checked studies, under half of them reflect an unresolved V gene, and why the rest are absent is not known. The sample table records about 77,000 clones; about 90% of these occur just once. The ten largest clones capture 0.15% of the sample. Material for sequencing was naive CD4+ T cells from blood. The sample's cell subset or site label, decoded: CD45RO-negative CD62L-positive naive CD4 T cells. Source of these receptors: a person aged 30 to 69 in good health.

The V gene is TRBV19, the J gene TRBJ2-3, with 7 bases fitting TRBD1. This CDR3 spans 14 amino acids. CDR1 LNHDA and CDR2 SQIVND come from the germline V gene (reference sequence). The V and J ends lost 11 bases and 1 base, in that order; junction bases with no gene match: 9. The CDR3 DNA is TGTGCCGCTAACAGGGGTTCTGGCACAGATACGCAGTATTTT. Protein product: CAANRGSGTDTQYF.

This chain links TRBV6-1 with TRBJ2-7, with TRBD2 matching 7 bases. Germline CDR1 and CDR2: MNHNS and SASEGT. Trimming removed 6 bases from V and 2 bases from J; junction bases left unmatched: 10. There are 15 residues in the CDR3. The CDR3 DNA is TGTGCCAGCAGCCCCCGGGACTACGGCCCCTACGAGCAGTACTTC. This sequence encodes CASSPRDYGPYEQYF.

The rearrangement joins TRBV10-1 to TRBJ1-2, with D possibly being TRBD1 (6 bases). The CDR3 is 12 amino acids. Trimming removed 6 bases at V and 4 bases at J, with 9 bases between. Germline CDR1 reads WNHNN; CDR2 reads SYGVQD (reference sequence). CDR3 nucleotide sequence: TGCGCCAGCAGACGACAGGTCTATGGCTACACCTTC. It yields the protein CASRRQVYGYTF.

V gene TRBV18 combines with J gene TRBJ1-2; D remains ambiguous. Trimming pared 6 bases from V and 1 base from J, leaving 18 bases between. The CDR3 runs to 16 residues. From germline, CDR1 is KGHSH and CDR2 LQKENI. The CDR3 reads CASSIQVSAVNYGYTF. CDR3 nucleotide sequence: TGTGCCAGCTCTATTCAAGTGTCGGCGGTTAACTATGGCTACACCTTC.

This clone has just one count. The CDR3: CASQASPYEQYF. The CDR3 bases are TGTGCCAGCCAGGCTTCCCCCTACGAGCAGTACTTC. This chain links TRBV2 with TRBJ2-7; D is ambiguous. CDR1 is SNHLY and CDR2 is FYNNEI in the germline V gene. Trimming removed 8 bases from V and 2 bases from J, with 10 bases in between. The CDR3 runs 12 residues.

The J gene is TRBJ1-3, the V gene TRBV5-1; D perhaps matches TRBD1 (5 bases). There are 16 residues in the CDR3. Germline CDR1 SGHRS, CDR2 YFSETQ. Trimming took off 4 bases at V and 0 bases at J, with 14 bases between the two ends. The CDR3 is CASSTRGDVSGNTIYF. CDR3 sequence (DNA): TGCGCCAGCAGCACCCGGGGGGACGTCTCTGGAAACACCATATATTTT.

CDR3 in amino acids: CASSPDRGVNTEAFF. CDR3 sequence (DNA): TGCGCCAGCAGCCCGGACAGGGGGGTCAACACTGAAGCTTTCTTT. This chain connects TRBV5-1 to TRBJ1-1; 10 nucleotides align to TRBD1. The CDR3 is 15 amino acids. Germline V lookup: CDR1 SGHRS, CDR2 YFSETQ. The J segment lost 2 bases and the V segment lost 4 bases, leaving 5 bases of the junction unmatched.

This chain links TRBV30 with TRBJ2-3; 8 bases align to TRBD1. CDR3 length equals 14 residues. The germline gives CDR1 GTSNPN, CDR2 SVGIG (reference sequence). The trim removed 4 bases at V and 3 bases at J, leaving 6 bases unmatched. For the CDR3, the DNA is TGTGCCTGGAAGGAGGACAGGGTTACAGATACGCAGTATTTT. Translation: CAWKEDRVTDTQYF.

The chain uses TRBV6-5 and TRBJ2-5; TRBD1 might be the D (5 bases). CDR1 is MNHEY, CDR2 SVGAGI, per germline. V gave up 4 bases and J gave up 5 bases, with 11 bases separating them. The CDR3 runs to 13 residues. The CDR3 loop reads CASSFSGWETQYF. CDR3 nucleotides: TGTGCCAGCAGTTTTTCAGGGTGGGAGACCCAGTACTTC.

The V gene is TRBV27, the J gene TRBJ1-6; tentative D call: TRBD1 (5 bases). In germline, CDR1 is MNHEY, CDR2 SMNVEV (reference sequence). With 8 bases removed from V and 0 bases from J, the gap between germline ends came to 20 bases. There are 18 residues in the CDR3. The CDR3 sequence is CASGPGDSRRSYNSPLHF. The CDR3 DNA follows: TGTGCCAGCGGCCCGGGTGACAGCCGGCGCTCCTATAATTCACCCCTCCACTTT.

This clone was observed a single time. The chain has TRBV7-9 and TRBJ2-7; 9 bases align to TRBD2. The CDR3 loop spans 19 amino acids. Trimming at V came to 4 bases and at J to 0 bases, leaving 16 bases not matched to a gene. From germline, CDR1 is SEHNR and CDR2 FQNEAQ (reference sequence). The chain's CDR3 is CASSSHRVFSGSFSYEQYF. The CDR3 nucleotides are TGTGCCAGCAGCTCCCACCGGGTGTTTAGCGGGAGTTTCTCCTACGAGCAGTACTTC.

The chain recombines TRBV4-1 with TRBJ1-1; D is perhaps TRBD1 (5 bases). The germline V and J ends were trimmed by 6 bases and 1 base, with 21 bases remaining between them. From germline, CDR1 is MGHRA and CDR2 YSYEKL. The CDR3 is made up of 17 amino acids. The CDR3, as DNA: TGCGCCAGCAGTTTACACCGCCCGGGCAGGGCGAACACTGAAGCTTTCTTT. Protein: CASSLHRPGRANTEAFF.

This clone turned up a few times. The V call is TRBV4-1, the J call TRBJ1-5, with TRBD1 identical over 9 bases. The CDR3 has 20 residues. V shed 4 bases, J shed 2 bases, and the junction held 18 bases outside the gene matches. Germline V CDR1 and CDR2: MGHRA, YSYEKL. The CDR3 loop is CASSPDRDRVPKTGNQPQHF. The DNA of the CDR3 is TGCGCCAGCAGCCCAGACCGGGACAGGGTCCCAAAAACCGGCAATCAGCCCCAGCATTTT.

V gene TRBV28 combines with J gene TRBJ2-3, with D possibly TRBD1 on 5 matching bases. Germline CDR1 is MDHEN and CDR2 is SYDVKM. V was clipped by 6 bases and J by 4 bases, with 11 bases between them. The CDR3 contains 13 residues. The CDR3 DNA sequence: TGTGCCAGCAGGGGGCCCCCCCCAGATACGCAGTATTTT. Protein: CASRGPPPDTQYF.

V is TRBV5-4 and J is TRBJ2-3; 14 nucleotides align to TRBD2. CDR3 length: 18 amino acids. The junction had 5 bases not matched to a gene; V was cut back by 0 bases and J by 2 bases. CDR1 and CDR2 from the germline V gene are SGHNT and YYREEE (reference sequence). The CDR3 DNA is TGTGCCAGCAGCTTGGCGAGACTAGCGGGGGGGGACACAGATACGCAGTATTTT. Translating gives CASSLARLAGGDTDTQYF.

V is TRBV12-5 and J is TRBJ2-6; 11 nucleotides align to TRBD2. Per the germline V gene, CDR1 is LGHNT and CDR2 is FRNRAP. The trim removed 7 bases at V and 0 bases at J, leaving 5 bases unmatched. The CDR3 loop spans 17 amino acids. The CDR3 DNA reads TGTGCTAGTGCCGGGACTAGCGGAAGCTCTGGGGCCAACGTCCTGACTTTC. Protein: CASAGTSGSSGANVLTF.

This clone has just one count. V is TRBV6-1 and J is TRBJ2-3; D is perhaps TRBD1 (6 bases). The CDR3 consists of 15 residues. The germline CDR1 and CDR2 sequences are MNHNS and SASEGT. Trimming cost V 6 bases and J 4 bases, with 17 bases left between them. The CDR3 protein is CASSPPQGYADTQYF. The DNA of the CDR3 is TGTGCCAGCAGCCCCCCACAGGGATACGCAGATACGCAGTATTTT.

The chain employs TRBV10-3 and TRBJ1-4, with a possible D match to TRBD1 (6 bases). Germline CDR1 is ENHRY and CDR2 is SYGVKD. This CDR3 is 13 amino acids long. The ends were cut back, 7 bases at V and 3 bases at J, with 9 bases in the middle. Here the CDR3 reads CAIKQGPNEKLFF. CDR3 coding DNA: TGTGCCATCAAACAGGGACCTAATGAAAAACTGTTTTTT.

The chain uses TRBV7-2 and TRBJ2-5; 8 bases align to TRBD2. Germline loops: CDR1 SGHTA, CDR2 FQGNSA. The CDR3 runs 15 residues. With V trimmed by 3 bases and J by 5 bases, 8 bases remained unmatched. Written as DNA, the CDR3 is TGTGCCAGCAGCTTCCGGGAGGGATGGGGGGAGACCCAGTACTTC. This sequence encodes CASSFREGWGETQYF.

The chain is built from TRBV28 and TRBJ2-1; 9 positions match TRBD2. V gave up 6 bases and J gave up 3 bases; unmatched junction bases: 9. CDR1 is MDHEN, CDR2 SYDVKM, per germline. The CDR3 runs 16 residues. DNA for the CDR3: TGTGCCAGCAGCCTTGGGCCTAGCGGGGACTACAATGAGCAGTTCTTC. Translation: CASSLGPSGDYNEQFF.

In DNA form, the CDR3 reads TGTGCCACCAGCAGACCCTCCGGGACTCCAACCCCGAACACAGATACGCAGTATTTT. It is translated as CATSRPSGTPTPNTDTQYF. The V and J genes are TRBV15 and TRBJ2-3; TRBD2 might be the D (6 bases). This CDR3 is 19 amino acids long. Between the trimmed V and J ends, which lost 2 bases and 2 bases, there was a span of 23 bases. Looked up from germline, CDR1 is LNHNV and CDR2 is YYDKDF (reference sequence).

The rearrangement links TRBV14 to TRBJ2-6; D gene uncertain. The V and J ends lost 4 bases and 4 bases respectively, with 11 bases between them. Per the germline V gene, CDR1 is SGHDN and CDR2 is FVKESK. CDR3 length: 15 amino acids. The CDR3: CASSRGFSGANVLTF. CDR3 DNA sequence: TGTGCCAGCAGCCGAGGATTCTCCGGGGCCAACGTCCTGACTTTC.

The genes are TRBV10-2 and TRBJ2-7; tentative D call: TRBD1 (6 bases). Germline CDR1 WSHSY, CDR2 SAAADI. With 3 bases removed from V and 7 bases from J, the gap between germline ends came to 10 bases. The CDR3 length is 12 residues. CDR3 sequence: CASSDRTEEQYF. In DNA, the CDR3 is TGCGCCAGCAGTGACCGGACAGAAGAGCAGTACTTC.